This T cell receptor beta chain appears in the sequencing data of a study of blood T cell repertoires in COVID-19. For the study at large: T cells, B-cell-depleted T cells, or PBMCs provided the cDNA or gDNA that served as material.

Per the germline V gene, CDR1 is SGHTA and CDR2 is FQGTGA. This CDR3 comprises 14 residues. V lost 5 bases and J lost 8; bases outside the gene matches: 8. Cohort placement rested on clinical history that participants reported themselves. The table came from immunoSEQ multiplex PCR; TCRdb's copy has only in-frame clones and leaves some out. This table has around 160,000 clones, 87% appearing once. This rearrangement joins TRBV7-3 to TRBJ1-2, with 10 bases identical to TRBD1. Sequencing used PBMCs or T cells enriched from blood (not recorded which). The clonotype originates from a woman in her thirties or forties who had been exposed to COVID-19. Here the CDR3 DNA reads TGTGCCAGCAGCGTAATCGGGACAGGGGAAGGCTACACCTTC. This gives the protein CASSVIGTGEGYTF.